Reported below is one T cell receptor (beta chain). The data originate from a study of blood T cell repertoires in COVID-19. V was pared by 2 bases and J by 0 bases, with 12 bases of the junction left unmatched. The CDR3 sequence is 19 residues long. Germline V gene sequence: CDR1 GTSNPN, CDR2 SVGIG (reference sequence). Data came from immunoSEQ multiplex PCR; TCRdb stores just in-frame clones and leaves some out. In the table there are around 120,000 clones, 71% of which are singletons. The sequencing input was peripheral blood. V gene TRBV30 combines with J gene TRBJ1-4; TRBD1 agrees at 10 bases. This receptor was obtained from a human donor with acute or convalescent COVID-19. The donor label of this sample is uncertain. The CDR3 DNA reads TGTGCCTGGAGTCACGACAGGGGGCGGAAACTTGCAACTAATGAAAAACTGTTTTTT. It translates to CAWSHDRGRKLATNEKLFF.